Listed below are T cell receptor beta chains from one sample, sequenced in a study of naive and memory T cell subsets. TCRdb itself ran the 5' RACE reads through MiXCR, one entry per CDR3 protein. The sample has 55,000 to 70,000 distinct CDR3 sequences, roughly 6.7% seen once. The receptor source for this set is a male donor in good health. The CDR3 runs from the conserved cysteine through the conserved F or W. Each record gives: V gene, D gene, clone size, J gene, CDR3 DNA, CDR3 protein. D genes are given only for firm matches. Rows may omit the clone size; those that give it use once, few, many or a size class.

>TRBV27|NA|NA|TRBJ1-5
TGTGCCAGCAGTTTAAGGTCAGGGAAGCAGCCCCAGCATTTT
CASSLRSGKQPQHF
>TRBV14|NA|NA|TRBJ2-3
TGTGCCAGCAGCCCGGCGGGGATGAGCACAGATACGCAGTATTTT
CASSPAGMSTDTQYF
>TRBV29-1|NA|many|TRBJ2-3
TGCAGCGCGGGGGACCACACAGATACGCAGTATTTT
CSAGDHTDTQYF
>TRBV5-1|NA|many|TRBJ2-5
TGCGCCAGCAGCACAACAGGTGGAGAGACCCAGTACTTC
CASSTTGGETQYF
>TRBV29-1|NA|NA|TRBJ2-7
TGCAGCGTTGAGCGGGGCTACGAGCAGTACTTC
CSVERGYEQYF
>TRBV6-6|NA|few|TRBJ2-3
TGTGCCAGCAGTCCAACCACAGATACGCAGTATTTT
CASSPTTDTQYF
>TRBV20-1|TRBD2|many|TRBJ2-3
TGCAGTGCAGCCCTAGCGGGAGGGCCGGGTACGCAGTATTTT
CSAALAGGPGTQYF
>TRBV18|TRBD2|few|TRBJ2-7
TGTGCCAGCTCACCAGGGACTAGCTCCTACGAGCAGTACTTC
CASSPGTSSYEQYF
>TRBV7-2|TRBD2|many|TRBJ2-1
TGTGCCAGCAGCTTAGGGACTAGCGCTTACAATGAGCAGTTCTTC
CASSLGTSAYNEQFF
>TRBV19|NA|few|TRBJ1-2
TGTGCCAGTAGTATCACCGGGGAGTTTGAGGGCTACACCTTC
CASSITGEFEGYTF
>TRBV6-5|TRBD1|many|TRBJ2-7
TGTGCCAGCAGTTACAGCGGGACAGGGTTGTACGAGCAGTACTTC
CASSYSGTGLYEQYF
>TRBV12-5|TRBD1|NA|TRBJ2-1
TGTGCTAGTGGTTTGGTATGGGACAGGGGGATCAATGAGCAGTTCTTC
CASGLVWDRGINEQFF
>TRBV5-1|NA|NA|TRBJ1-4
TGCGCCAGCAGCCCTACCGAGGGGGGAGTGGCTGAAAAACTGTTTTTT
CASSPTEGGVAEKLFF
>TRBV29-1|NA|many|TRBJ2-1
TGCAGCGTCGCCGGAGGGGGGAGCTCCTACAATGAGCAGTTCTTC
CSVAGGGSSYNEQFF
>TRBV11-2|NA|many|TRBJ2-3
TGTGCCAGCAGCTCCCACGCCCCGGGTACAGCACACGATACGCAGTATTTT
CASSSHAPGTAHDTQYF
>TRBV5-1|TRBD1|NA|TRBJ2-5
TGCGCCAGCACCCGGGACAGCCAAGAGACCCAGTACTTC
CASTRDSQETQYF
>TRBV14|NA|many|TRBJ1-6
TGTGCCAGCAGCCAAGAAAGTTCACCCCTCCACTTT
CASSQESSPLHF
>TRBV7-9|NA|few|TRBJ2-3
TGTGCCAGCACCCTTAGGGTGGGGGCCAGCACAGATACGCAGTATTTT
CASTLRVGASTDTQYF
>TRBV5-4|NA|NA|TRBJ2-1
TGTGCCAGCAGCGCAACCAACAGCTACAATGAGCAGTTCTTC
CASSATNSYNEQFF
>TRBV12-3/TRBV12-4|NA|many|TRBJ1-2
TGTGCCAGCAGCGCGGGGTCTAACTATGGCTACACCTTC
CASSAGSNYGYTF
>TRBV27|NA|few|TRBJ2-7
TGTGCCAGCAGTTCCCTCAGGGGCGTGAACGAGCAGTACTTC
CASSSLRGVNEQYF
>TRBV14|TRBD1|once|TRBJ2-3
TGTGCCAGCAGCCAGGCCGACAGGGCGGCGGATACGCAGTATTTT
CASSQADRAADTQYF
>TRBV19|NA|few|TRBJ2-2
TGTGCCAGTGATCAGGGCCCCAACACCGGGGAGCTGTTTTTT
CASDQGPNTGELFF
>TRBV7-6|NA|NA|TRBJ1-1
TGTGCCAGCAGCCCACTACGGGGGGCGGGCACTGAAGCTTTCTTT
CASSPLRGAGTEAFF
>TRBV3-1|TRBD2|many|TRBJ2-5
TGTGCCAGCAGCCAAGACCTAAAAATAGCGGGGGCCGGAGGAGAGACCCAGTACTTC
CASSQDLKIAGAGGETQYF
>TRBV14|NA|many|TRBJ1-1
TGTGCCAGCAGCCGCCTAAGTGGGGAGAGCACTGAAGCTTTCTTT
CASSRLSGESTEAFF
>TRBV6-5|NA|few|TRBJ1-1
TGTGCCAGCAGACCAGGGGTCATGAACACTGAAGCTTTCTTT
CASRPGVMNTEAFF
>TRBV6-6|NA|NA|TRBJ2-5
TGTGCCAGCAGTTACTCCCCCCAAGAGACCCAGTACTTC
CASSYSPQETQYF
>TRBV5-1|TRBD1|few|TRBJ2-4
TGCGCCAGCAGCCTGAGCTCGTTTCCGGGGACAGAGAAAAACATTCAGTACTTC
CASSLSSFPGTEKNIQYF
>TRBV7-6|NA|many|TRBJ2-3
TGTGCCAGCAGCTTCGACATTGGCGGATACACAGATACGCAGTATTTT
CASSFDIGGYTDTQYF
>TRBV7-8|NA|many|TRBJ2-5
TGTGCCAGCAGCTTACGTGGAGAGACCCAGTACTTC
CASSLRGETQYF
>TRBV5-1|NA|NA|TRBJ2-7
TGCGCCAGCAGGGCCGGGGACTACGAGCAGTACTTC
CASRAGDYEQYF
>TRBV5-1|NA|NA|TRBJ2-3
TGCGCCAGCAGCACTGGGGTTCAGCGAGAGATCACAGATACGCAGTATTTT
CASSTGVQREITDTQYF
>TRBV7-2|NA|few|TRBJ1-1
TGTGCCAGCAGCTTAGTCGCAGATTCGAACACTGAAGCTTTCTTT
CASSLVADSNTEAFF
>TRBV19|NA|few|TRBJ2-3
TGTGCCAGCCTCAGCGGAACCACAGATACGCAGTATTTT
CASLSGTTDTQYF
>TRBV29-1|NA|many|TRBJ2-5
TGCAGTGTCTTGGGGCTCCAAGAGACCCAGTACTTC
CSVLGLQETQYF
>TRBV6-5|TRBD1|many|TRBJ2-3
TGTGCCAGCAGTAAGCAGGGGGCCCAGTGGTATTTT
CASSKQGAQWYF
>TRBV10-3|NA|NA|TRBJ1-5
TGTGCCATCAGTGCGGGTAACATTCAGCCCCAGCATTTT
CAISAGNIQPQHF